A single sample gave rise to the 23 T cell receptor beta chains below, sequenced in a study of CD8+ T cells in alopecia areata. cDNA reverse transcribed from extracted RNA served as the sequencing template. The method was immunoSEQ multiplex PCR; TCRdb's version includes in-frame clones alone and lacks a portion of them. The sample yields 150,000 to 200,000 clones, roughly three fifths seen once. Treatment described: oral pan-JAK inhibitor, 5-10 mg twice daily. The sample in question was CD4+ T cells sorted from blood, obtained around week 49, from a patient treated with tofacitinib. The receptors originated from a human donor with alopecia areata.

The CDR3 coding sequence is TGCAGCGTTGGGCCGGGGGGGCCGGCAGATACGCAGTATTTT. This encodes CSVGPGGPADTQYF. J is TRBJ2-3 and V is TRBV29-1; TRBD2 matches at 8 bases. The CDR3 length is 14 residues. The ends lost 4 bases at V and 4 bases at J; junction bases unmatched: 7. Germline loops: CDR1 SQVTM, CDR2 ANQGSEA.

This clone was observed a handful of times. The CDR3 DNA sequence: TGTGCCAGTAGTATAGTTTCAGGGCGACAAGAGACCCAGTACTTC. Protein product: CASSIVSGRQETQYF. The gene calls are TRBV19 and TRBJ2-5, with D perhaps TRBD1 (5 bases). Germline V gives CDR1 LNHDA, CDR2 SQIVND (reference sequence). V lost 1 base, J lost 2 bases, and 11 bases lay in between. This CDR3 has 15 residues.

The rearrangement joins TRBV7-8 to TRBJ1-1; no definite D call. Germline V gives CDR1 SGHVS, CDR2 FQNEAQ. The CDR3 spans 14 residues. Trimming removed 4 bases at V and 7 bases at J, with 16 bases between. The CDR3 reads CASSSRGGRFEAFF. CDR3 sequence (DNA): TGTGCCAGCAGCTCCCGGGGTGGACGCTTTGAAGCTTTCTTT.

The gene calls are TRBV7-2 and TRBJ1-1; maybe TRBD1 (6 bases). Germline V lookup: CDR1 SGHTA, CDR2 FQGNSA. With 5 bases removed from V and 1 base from J, the gap between germline ends came to 11 bases. There are 14 residues in the CDR3. CDR3 coding DNA: TGTGCCAGCAGCCCACAGGGAGGGAACACTGAAGCTTTCTTT. Translation gives CASSPQGGNTEAFF.

This clone was counted between two and nine times. V gene TRBV11-2 combines with J gene TRBJ1-1; D call uncertain. CDR1 is SGHAT, CDR2 FQNNGV, per germline. V was trimmed by 4 bases and J by 4 bases, leaving 4 bases between them. This CDR3 has 11 amino acids. CDR3 loop: CASSSTTEAFF. In DNA, the CDR3 is TGTGCCAGCAGCTCGACCACTGAAGCTTTCTTT.

In the case of this clone: The junction departs from the called germline gene at one end, perhaps through a read error. The CDR3 here is CSVEADTSEAFF. CDR3 DNA sequence: TGCAGCGTCGAAGCGGACACCAGTGAAGCTTTCTTT. The chain carries TRBV29-1 and TRBJ1-1, with D maybe TRBD1 (5 bases). CDR1 SQVTM and CDR2 ANQGSEA come from the germline V gene. This CDR3 comprises 12 residues. Variable domain in full (rest from reference TRBV29-1 and TRBJ1-1): SAVISQKPSRDICQRGTSLTIQCQVDSQVTMMFWYRQQPGQSLTLIATANQGSEATYESGFVIDKFPISRPNLTFSTLTVSNMSPEDSSIYLCSVEADTSEAFFGQGTRLTVV.

CDR3 bases: TGTGCCAGCAGTGGGCTGGACTATGGCTACACCTTC. Translation: CASSGLDYGYTF. The genes are TRBV25-1 and TRBJ1-2; no firm D call. Germline V lookup: CDR1 MGHDK, CDR2 SYGVNS. The CDR3 covers 12 residues. V lost 4 bases and J 3 bases, leaving 6 bases between the germline ends.

The sample holds many counts of this clone. V gene TRBV7-2 combines with J gene TRBJ1-1; no clear D. Trimming removed 1 base at V and 4 bases at J, with 10 bases between. Germline loops: CDR1 SGHTA, CDR2 FQGNSA. This CDR3 region has 14 residues. In nucleotides, the CDR3 is TGTGCCAGCAGCTTAGTATTAACAGCCACTGAAGCTTTCTTT. The encoded protein is CASSLVLTATEAFF.

The V gene is TRBV4-3, the J gene TRBJ2-6; D is unclear. This CDR3 is 17 amino acids long. Germline-derived CDR1 and CDR2 are LGHNA and YSLEER. Trimming shortened V by 0 bases and J by 0 bases, and 9 bases separated the two germline ends. CDR3: CASSQDSTLSGANVLTF. DNA of the CDR3: TGCGCCAGCAGCCAAGATTCCACCCTCTCTGGGGCCAACGTCCTGACTTTC.

In its sample, this clone was seen a few times. The chain joins TRBV7-3 to TRBJ1-2; 9 positions match TRBD1. Losses at the gene ends were 6 bases for V and 5 bases for J; bases not matched to a gene: 10. The germline V gene encodes CDR1 SGHTA and CDR2 FQGTGA. This CDR3 is 15 amino acids long. CDR3: CASSYTGGAGYGYTF. The CDR3 region has the DNA TGTGCCAGCAGTTATACAGGGGGCGCAGGGTATGGCTACACCTTC.

V and J are TRBV5-1 and TRBJ2-2, with D possibly being TRBD1 or TRBD2 (5 bases each). The ends were cut back, 3 bases at V and 4 bases at J, with 25 bases in the middle. CDR1 SGHRS and CDR2 YFSETQ come from the germline V gene. The CDR3 length is 19 residues. The DNA of the CDR3 is TGCGCCAGCAGCTCCAGCTCCCAGCTCGGGACGAAACTCACCGGGGAGCTGTTTTTT. It encodes CASSSSSQLGTKLTGELFF. The whole variable domain, remainder taken from reference TRBV5-1 and TRBJ2-2, is KAGVTQTPRYLIKTRGQQVTLSCSPISGHRSVSWYQQTPGQGLQFLFEYFSETQRNKGNFPGRFSGRQFSNSRSEMNVSTLELGDSALYLCASSSSSQLGTKLTGELFFGEGSRLTVL.

This clone was detected only a few times. J is TRBJ1-5 and V is TRBV10-3; 9 bases agree with TRBD1. CDR3 length: 14 residues. Trimming removed 3 bases from V and 6 bases from J; junction bases left unmatched: 3. Per germline, CDR1 ENHRY and CDR2 SYGVKD. The CDR3 nucleotides read TGTGCCATCAGTGAAGGGGACAGGGTTCAGCCCCAGCATTTT. Residues: CAISEGDRVQPQHF.

Here the CDR3 reads CAWSVMDTNTEAFF. CDR3 bases: TGTGCCTGGAGTGTTATGGACACGAACACTGAAGCTTTCTTT. This sequence joins TRBV30 and TRBJ1-1; TRBD1 might be the D (5 bases). The V end lost 0 bases, the J end lost 1 base, and 9 bases lay between the germline ends. Germline CDR1 and CDR2: GTSNPN and SVGIG (reference sequence). The CDR3 runs to 14 residues. Full variable domain (remainder filled in from reference TRBV30 and TRBJ1-1): SQTIHQWPATLVQPVGSPLSLECTVEGTSNPNLYWYRQAAGRGLQLLFYSVGIGQISSEVPQNLSASRPQDRQFILSSKKLLLSDSGFYLCAWSVMDTNTEAFFGQGTRLTVV.

The chain is built from TRBV29-1 and TRBJ1-1; the match to TRBD1 covers 9 bases. J lost 4 bases, V lost 3 bases, and 12 bases had no gene match. Germline-derived CDR1 and CDR2 are SQVTM and ANQGSEA. The CDR3 is made up of 16 amino acids. The CDR3 sequence: CSVEAGQGISATEAFF. As DNA, the CDR3 is TGCAGCGTTGAGGCCGGACAGGGGATCTCTGCCACTGAAGCTTTCTTT.

The chain links TRBV14 to TRBJ2-2; 9 bases line up with TRBD2. Germline CDR1 is SGHDN and CDR2 is FVKESK. This CDR3 region has 15 residues. V lost 4 bases to trimming and J lost 0 bases; unmatched junction nucleotides: 0. CDR3 region: CASSRLAANTGELFF. CDR3 nucleotides: TGTGCCAGCAGCCGACTAGCGGCGAACACCGGGGAGCTGTTTTTT.

The CDR3 reads CASRLHDWNTEAFF. As DNA, the CDR3 is TGTGCCAGCAGATTACACGATTGGAACACTGAAGCTTTCTTT. This chain uses TRBV25-1 with TRBJ1-1, with unresolved D. Germline V gene lookup returns CDR1 MGHDK and CDR2 SYGVNS. This CDR3 is 14 amino acids long. Trimming shortened V by 6 bases and J by 1 base, and 12 bases separated the two germline ends.

Regarding this clone: The sample carries other DNA sequences with the same CDR3. V gene TRBV30 combines with J gene TRBJ1-6; no clear D gene. Germline loops: CDR1 GTSNPN, CDR2 SVGIG (reference sequence). With 0 bases removed from V and 9 bases from J, the gap between germline ends came to 3 bases. The CDR3 has 11 amino acids. CDR3 amino acids: CAWSVGSPLHF. The CDR3 DNA follows: TGTGCCTGGAGTGTCGGTTCACCCCTCCACTTT.

V and J are TRBV10-3 and TRBJ2-5, with 7 bases that match TRBD2. The germline CDR1 and CDR2 sequences are ENHRY and SYGVKD. This CDR3 region has 15 residues. The trim removed 6 bases at V and 1 base at J, leaving 8 bases unmatched. CDR3 DNA: TGTGCCATCAGCTCCCCTAGCGGCAGCCAAGAGACCCAGTACTTC. Translated: CAISSPSGSQETQYF.

This clone was seen a handful of times. The V gene is TRBV29-1, the J gene TRBJ2-3, with 14 bases lining up with TRBD2. V was clipped by 8 bases and J by 4 bases; unmatched bases: 17. The CDR3 runs 18 residues. Germline V lookup: CDR1 SQVTM, CDR2 ANQGSEA. In DNA form, the CDR3 reads TGCAGCACCAGACTAGCGGGGGGGCTTGGGCATGGTGCAGATACGCAGTATTTT. Amino acid sequence: CSTRLAGGLGHGADTQYF.

CDR3 nucleotides: TGCAGCGTTGATTACAGTAACTATGGCTACACCTTC. This gives the protein CSVDYSNYGYTF. The chain has TRBV29-1 and TRBJ1-2; no definite D call. Trimming removed 3 bases at V and 1 base at J, with 6 bases between. The CDR3 extends over 12 amino acids. Per germline, CDR1 SQVTM and CDR2 ANQGSEA. Drawing the rest from reference TRBV29-1 and TRBJ1-2, the complete variable domain is SAVISQKPSRDICQRGTSLTIQCQVDSQVTMMFWYRQQPGQSLTLIATANQGSEATYESGFVIDKFPISRPNLTFSTLTVSNMSPEDSSIYLCSVDYSNYGYTFGSGTRLTVV.

This chain uses TRBV5-1 with TRBJ1-1, with 11 bases that match TRBD1. Germline loops: CDR1 SGHRS, CDR2 YFSETQ. The junction had 4 bases not matched to a gene; V was cut back by 0 bases and J by 9 bases. The CDR3 covers 14 residues. CDR3 bases: TGCGCCAGCAGCTTGGCCTTGGACAGGGGGCAAGCTTTCTTT. Protein: CASSLALDRGQAFF.

The rearrangement uses TRBV10-3 and TRBJ2-3, with 7 bases aligning to TRBD2. The CDR3 has 17 residues. Germline CDR1 ENHRY, CDR2 SYGVKD. Germline trimming cut 4 bases from V and 0 bases from J; bases unmatched to any gene: 10. CDR3 nucleotide sequence: TGTGCCATCAGTGGACGTACGGGGGGACCGAGCACAGATACGCAGTATTTT. It translates to CAISGRTGGPSTDTQYF.

The chain recombines TRBV6-6 with TRBJ1-5; the match to TRBD1 covers 7 bases. There are 15 residues in the CDR3. Trimming removed 9 bases from V and 0 bases from J; junction bases left unmatched: 8. Looked up from germline, CDR1 is MNHNY and CDR2 is SVGAGI (reference sequence). CDR3 protein: CASWDSQYSNQPQHF. The CDR3 nucleotides are TGTGCCAGTTGGGACAGCCAATATAGCAATCAGCCCCAGCATTTT.